Described below is a single T cell receptor (beta chain) sequence and its context. What it binds is not known. The data were taken from a study of blood T cells in healthy people across ages. Study results and caveats: Versus aged donors, long-lived donors had higher diversity and more naive CD4+ cells.

A second PCR of roughly 6 to 12 cycles used a sample-barcoded 5' primer and a J-beta primer mix. TCRdb reprocessed the 5' RACE reads via MiXCR and lists one record per CDR3 protein. The data contain over a million distinct CDR3 sequences, 35% to 55% of them seen just once; the ten biggest clones take up under 20%. Every participating donor contributed 9.5 to 10 milliliters of peripheral blood through a draw. The amount of total RNA extracted per sample was at least 5 micrograms. This CDR3 contains 15 residues. The V and J ends lost 6 bases and 8 bases, in that order; junction bases with no gene match: 9. Looked up from germline, CDR1 is MNHEY and CDR2 is SVGAGI.

Source material: blood. This rearrangement joins TRBV6-5 to TRBJ2-1; 11 bases agree with TRBD2. The receptor's source is a woman aged 60-75 years in good health. CDR3 DNA sequence: TGTGCCAGCAGCACCACTAGCGGGAGTTTCTATGAGCAGTTCTTC. Protein product: CASSTTSGSFYEQFF.